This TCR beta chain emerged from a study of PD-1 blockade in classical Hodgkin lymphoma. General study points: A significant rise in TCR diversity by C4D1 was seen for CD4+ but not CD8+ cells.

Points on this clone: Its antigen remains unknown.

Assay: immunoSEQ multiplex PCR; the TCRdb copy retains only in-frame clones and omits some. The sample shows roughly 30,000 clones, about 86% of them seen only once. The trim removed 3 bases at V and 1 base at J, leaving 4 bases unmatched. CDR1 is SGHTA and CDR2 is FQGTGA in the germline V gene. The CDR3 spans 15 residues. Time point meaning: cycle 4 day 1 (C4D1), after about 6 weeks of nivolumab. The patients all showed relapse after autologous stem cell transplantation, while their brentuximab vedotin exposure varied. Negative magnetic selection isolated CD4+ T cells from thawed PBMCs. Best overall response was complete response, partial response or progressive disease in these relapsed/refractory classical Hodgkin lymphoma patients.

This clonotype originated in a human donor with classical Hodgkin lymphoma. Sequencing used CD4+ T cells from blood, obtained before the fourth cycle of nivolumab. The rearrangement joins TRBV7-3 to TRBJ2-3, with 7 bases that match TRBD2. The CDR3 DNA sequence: TGTGCCAGCAGCTTTAGGCTAGCGGGCACAGATACGCAGTATTTT. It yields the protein CASSFRLAGTDTQYF. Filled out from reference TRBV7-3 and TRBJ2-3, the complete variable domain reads GAGVSQTPSNKVTEKGKYVELRCDPISGHTALYWYRQSLGQGPEFLIYFQGTGAADDSGLPNDRFFAVRPEGSVSTLKIQRTERGDSAVYLCASSFRLAGTDTQYFGPGTRLTVL.